This is a list of T cell receptor beta chains from one sample in a study of PD-1 blockade in classical Hodgkin lymphoma. Here immunoSEQ multiplex PCR was the method, and the copy in TCRdb shows in-frame clones only, minus some. There are roughly 20,000 clones in the sample; about 94% occur only once, and nearly 5.5% lies in the top ten. Material: peripheral blood mononuclear cells (PBMCs). Receptor source: a human donor with classical Hodgkin lymphoma. CDR3s include the opening cysteine and the closing phenylalanine or tryptophan. The D gene is left open where the match is weak. Rows may omit the clone size; those that give it use once, few, many or a size class.

.,.,TRBJ1-1,TRBV6-5,CASRPRQETNTEAFF,TGTGCCAGCAGGCCAAGACAGGAAACGAACACTGAAGCTTTCTTT
.,.,TRBJ2-7,TRBV14,CASSLKVPLAHLNGEQYF,TGTGCCAGCAGCCTCAAGGTCCCTCTAGCGCATCTTAACGGGGAGCAGTACTTC
TRBD2,.,TRBJ2-2,TRBV9,CASSGTSGDTGELFF,TGTGCCAGCAGCGGCACTAGCGGCGACACCGGGGAGCTGTTTTTT
.,.,TRBJ1-1,TRBV27,CASSQAGGVGTEAFF,TGTGCCAGCAGCCAGGCGGGGGGGGTCGGCACTGAAGCTTTCTTT
.,.,TRBJ2-7,TRBV5-4,CASSRLWGARYEQYF,TGTGCCAGCAGTCGACTGTGGGGGGCAAGGTACGAGCAGTACTTC
TRBD2,.,TRBJ2-2,TRBV9,CASSVLRGAGTGELFF,TGTGCCAGCAGCGTATTGCGGGGGGCAGGTACCGGGGAGCTGTTTTTT
.,.,TRBJ2-7,TRBV6-6,CASSYSGLLNGQYF,TGTGCCAGCAGTTACTCGGGACTTCTTAACGGGCAGTACTTC
TRBD2,.,TRBJ2-6,TRBV29-1,CSVVSGRGDFDGANVLTF,TGCAGCGTTGTATCCGGGCGGGGGGACTTCGACGGGGCCAACGTCCTGACTTTC
TRBD1,.,TRBJ1-5,TRBV28,CASIGQANQPQHF,TGTGCCAGCATAGGACAGGCCAATCAGCCCCAGCATTTT
.,.,TRBJ1-6,TRBV10-3,CAISQLLRDSPLHF,TGTGCCATCAGCCAGCTCCTCCGGGATTCACCCCTCCACTTT
TRBD2,.,TRBJ2-3,TRBV6-5,CASKRGTYTDTQYF,TGTGCCAGCAAGCGGGGGACATACACAGATACGCAATATTTT
.,.,TRBJ1-4,TRBV30,CAWRGRDEKLFF,TGTGCCTGGAGAGGGCGGGATGAAAAACTGTTTTTT
.,.,TRBJ2-1,TRBV5-1,CASSLEGGRSYNEQFF,TGCGCCAGCAGCTTGGAAGGCGGACGGTCCTACAATGAGCAGTTCTTC
.,.,TRBJ2-1,TRBV5-1,CASSLAVAYNEQFF,TGCGCCAGCAGCTTGGCGGTCGCCTACAATGAGCAGTTCTTC
.,once,TRBJ2-7,TRBV4-1,CASSPLRTAPYEQYF,TGCGCCAGCAGCCCCTTACGGACAGCCCCCTACGAGCAGTACTTC
TRBD1,.,TRBJ1-2,TRBV10-3,CATRDRVSIDYGYTF,TGTGCCACCCGGGACAGGGTCTCGATTGACTATGGCTACACCTTC
.,.,TRBJ2-7,TRBV5-8,CASRLKTGGYEQYF,TGTGCCAGCAGGCTCAAAACTGGGGGCTACGAGCAGTACTTC
.,.,TRBJ2-7,TRBV5-1,CASSLGRVSYEQYF,TGCGCCAGCAGCTTGGGGCGGGTCTCCTACGAGCAGTACTTC
.,.,TRBJ2-7,TRBV27,CASSFGQDYYYEQYF,TGTGCCAGCAGTTTCGGACAGGACTACTATTACGAGCAGTACTTC
.,.,TRBJ2-7,TRBV27,CASSLGGGEQYF,TGTGCCAGCAGTTTAGGTGGCGGCGAGCAGTACTTC
TRBD2,.,TRBJ2-3,TRBV10-2,CASIPSGGATDTQYF,TGCGCCAGCATTCCTAGCGGGGGGGCCACAGATACGCAGTATTTT
.,.,TRBJ2-1,TRBV19,CASSIPGTDGEQFF,TGTGCCAGTAGTATTCCCGGGACTGATGGTGAGCAGTTCTTC
.,.,TRBJ2-7,TRBV2,CASSDWPAGVGYEQYF,TGTGCCAGCAGTGATTGGCCAGCAGGGGTTGGGTACGAGCAGTACTTC
.,.,TRBJ2-2,TRBV4-2,CASSRLLGGGTGELFF,TGTGCCAGCAGCCGCCTATTGGGGGGAGGCACCGGGGAGCTGTTTTTT
.,.,TRBJ1-6,TRBV7-2,CASSSEGRGSPLHF,TGTGCCAGCAGCTCCGAAGGTCGAGGTTCACCCCTCCACTTT
.,.,TRBJ2-2,TRBV6-4,CASSENRNTGELFF,TGTGCCAGCAGTGAAAACAGGAACACCGGGGAGCTGTTTTTT
.,.,TRBJ2-7,TRBV6-5,CASSLSPRVYEQYF,TGTGCCAGCAGCCTCTCCCCAAGAGTCTACGAGCAGTACTTC
.,.,TRBJ1-3,TRBV5-6,CASSLVAGSGNTIYF,TGTGCCAGCAGCCTTGTGGCAGGGAGTGGAAACACCATATATTTT
TRBD1,.,TRBJ1-2,TRBV28,CASSRDSTNSVYGYTF,TGTGCCAGCAGCCGGGACAGCACGAATTCAGTCTATGGCTACACCTTC
.,.,TRBJ2-2,TRBV7-9,CASSLVQGTGELFF,TGTGCCAGCAGCTTAGTACAGGGTACCGGGGAGCTGTTTTTT
TRBD2,once,TRBJ2-2,TRBV7-9,CASSSKTSGTSQAGELFF,TGTGCCAGCAGCTCCAAGACTAGCGGGACATCCCAGGCCGGGGAGCTGTTTTTT
.,.,TRBJ2-1,TRBV5-4,CASSQDGGEFGNEQFF,TGCGCCAGCAGCCAAGATGGAGGGGAATTCGGCAATGAGCAGTTCTTC
TRBD1,.,TRBJ1-2,TRBV7-2,CASSLGRRDRWAYNYGYTF,TGTGCCAGCAGTTTAGGCAGAAGGGACAGGTGGGCTTATAACTATGGCTACACCTTC
TRBD1,.,TRBJ2-7,TRBV18,CASSPTRDRANEQYF,TGTGCCAGCTCACCGACACGGGACAGGGCGAACGAGCAGTACTTC
.,.,TRBJ1-1,TRBV4-1,CASSQDGGENTEAFF,TGCGCCAGCAGCCAAGACGGGGGGGAGAACACTGAAGCTTTCTTT
TRBD1,once,TRBJ2-2,TRBV9,CASSARRQGNLGELFF,TGTGCCAGCAGCGCCCGCCGACAGGGTAATCTGGGGGAGCTGTTTTTT
.,.,TRBJ1-1,TRBV5-1,CASSYTTAQNTEAFF,TGCGCCAGCAGCTACACGACAGCCCAGAACACTGAAGCTTTCTTT
.,few,TRBJ2-4,TRBV7-6,CASSLGPASAKNIQYF,TGTGCCAGCAGCTTAGGTCCGGCTAGCGCCAAAAACATTCAGTACTTC
TRBD1,.,TRBJ2-7,TRBV7-2,CASSLEGTGAYEQYF,TGTGCCAGCAGCTTAGAGGGGACAGGAGCCTACGAGCAGTACTTC
.,.,TRBJ2-5,TRBV21-1,CASAGTGVCEETQYF,TGTGCCAGCGCAGGGACAGGGGTTTGTGAAGAGACCCAGTACTTC
TRBD2,.,TRBJ2-1,TRBV5-1,CASIAGTSGGLFF,TGCGCCAGCATCGCCGGGACTAGCGGGGGGCTTTTCTTC
.,once,TRBJ2-3,TRBV6-1,CASSPTGERTDTQYF,TGTGCCAGCAGTCCGACGGGAGAACGCACAGATACGCAGTATTTT
.,.,TRBJ2-2,TRBV18,CASSSRGSHTGELFF,TGTGCCAGCTCATCCCGGGGAAGTCACACCGGGGAGCTGTTTTTT
TRBD1,.,TRBJ2-2,TRBV6-5,CASSRDRSGAGELFF,TGTGCCAGCAGTCGGGACAGATCTGGGGCCGGGGAGCTGTTTTTT
TRBD2,.,TRBJ2-7,TRBV29-1,CSVPGLADYEQYF,TGCAGCGTCCCGGGACTAGCGGACTACGAGCAGTACTTC
.,.,TRBJ2-1,TRBV5-1,CASSLAIASNEQFF,TGCGCCAGCAGCTTGGCTATAGCCTCCAATGAGCAGTTCTTC
.,.,TRBJ1-2,TRBV15,CATSVRLRDYGYTF,TGTGCCACCAGCGTAAGGTTACGGGACTATGGCTACACCTTC
TRBD1,once,TRBJ1-1,TRBV5-6,CASSRGQGSTEAFF,TGTGCCAGCAGCAGGGGACAGGGAAGCACTGAAGCTTTCTTT
.,.,TRBJ2-2,TRBV7-7,CASSQGRFANTGELFF,TGTGCCAGCAGCCAGGGACGGTTCGCGAACACCGGGGAGCTGTTTTTT
.,once,TRBJ2-7,TRBV20-1,CSGTGLHEQYF,TGCAGTGGAACAGGGCTCCACGAGCAGTACTTC
.,.,TRBJ1-1,TRBV10-3,CAISERISDTEAFF,TGTGCCATCAGTGAGAGGATTTCGGACACTGAAGCTTTCTTT
TRBD2,.,TRBJ2-5,TRBV5-6,CASSLAASGVQETQYF,TGTGCCAGCAGCTTGGCGGCTAGCGGGGTACAAGAGACCCAGTACTTC
TRBD2,once,TRBJ2-5,TRBV2,CASGGRGVETQYF,TGTGCCAGCGGAGGGCGGGGGGTAGAGACCCAGTACTTC
TRBD1,.,TRBJ2-3,TRBV19,CASMTDRGTDTQYF,TGTGCCAGTATGACAGACAGGGGTACAGATACGCAGTATTTT
.,.,TRBJ1-5,TRBV2,CASAIGGLSNQPQHF,TGTGCCTCAGCAATTGGGGGGCTTAGCAATCAGCCCCAGCATTTT
TRBD1,.,TRBJ2-2,TRBV19,CASRTDRVAGELFF,TGTGCCAGTAGAACGGACAGGGTGGCCGGGGAGCTGTTTTTT